Sequencing of this T cell receptor beta chain was carried out in a study of siplizumab effects on memory and regulatory T cells. A word on this clone: Its target is unknown.

General study points: With siplizumab, Treg-derived clones averaged about 71% of mappable alloreactive CD4+ clones, versus 26.9% in controls. No naive or memory phenotype could be assigned to roughly 75-95% of proliferating clones.

The V end was cut by 5 bases, the J end by 4 bases, with 20 bases between. The CDR3 has 16 residues. The V gene's germline CDR1 is MNHEY and CDR2 SMNVEV (reference sequence). Profiling relied on immunoSEQ multiplex PCR, and the TCRdb table lists in-frame clones only, not all of them. This repertoire shows about 110,000 clones, around 90% found once; its top ten account for 1.3%. V usage is TRBV27 and J usage is TRBJ1-2; possibly TRBD1 for D (5 bases). Sequenced input: CD4+ T cells sorted from blood. This clonotype was obtained from a human donor in good health. In nucleotides, the CDR3 is TGTGCCAGCAGTGGCGGGACCCGGACTAGGGGCTATGGCTACACCTTC. The encoded protein is CASSGGTRTRGYGYTF.